This TCR beta chain was profiled in a study of CD8 T cells in Susac syndrome. In the study overall: At the time of blood draw, patients with Susac syndrome were therapy-naive, receiving corticosteroids, or receiving intravenous immunoglobulin alone.

Diagnostic criteria for definite or probable disease, in their recently defined form, were met by the patients with Susac syndrome. Study-level results: The CD4+ T cell repertoires in Susac syndrome did not show any clonal expansion.

A remark on this clonotype: The antigen is unknown.

The authors reverse transcribed roughly 0.5 to 1 ug RNA with random hexamers. The method of amplification for TCR beta CDR3 was immunoSEQ multiplex PCR, covering 54 Vbeta and 13 Jbeta. TCRdb itself ran the immunoSEQ multiplex PCR reads through MiXCR, one entry per CDR3 protein. Counted here are over 150,000 distinct CDR3 sequences, just under 95% occurring once; the ten biggest clones make up 0.095% to 0.1%. This receptor was taken from a human donor with Susac syndrome. Sequenced sample: CD4+ T cells from PBMCs.

CDR3 nucleotide sequence: TGCAGTGCTAGGGACACGGGATTCGGCTACACCTTC. Translating it yields CSARDTGFGYTF. The chain joins TRBV20-1 to TRBJ1-2; the D gene is possibly TRBD1 (5 bases). Per germline, CDR1 DFQATT and CDR2 SNEGSKA (reference sequence). The CDR3 totals 12 residues. The V and J ends lost 3 bases and 8 bases respectively, with 13 bases between them.